The clone carrying this T cell receptor (beta chain) was seen only a few times. What it binds is unknown. PCR amplification relied on 60 Vbeta primers (plus 13 Jbeta primers). Clones were read by immunoSEQ multiplex PCR, and TCRdb kept only the in-frame ones, dropping some. The sample carries roughly 100,000 clones, about 81% recorded once. Those who donated were healthy bone marrow donors. The data belong to a study of cytomegalovirus exposure and HLA in healthy donors. This CDR3 comprises 14 residues. With V trimmed by 3 bases and J by 6 bases, 5 bases remained unmatched. In germline, CDR1 is SNHLY, CDR2 FYNNEI. Study-level findings and limits: Highly shared variants forming one cluster were likely a sequencing artifact.

Sequencing input: PBMCs. The sequence was collected from a male donor in good health and CMV-seropositive. The V gene is TRBV2, the J gene TRBJ2-1; 7 bases map to TRBD2. CDR3 protein: CASSEGGGFNEQFF. DNA of the CDR3: TGTGCCAGCAGTGAGGGGGGAGGGTTCAATGAGCAGTTCTTC.